These T cell receptor beta chains were read from a single sample in a study of blood T cell repertoires in COVID-19. The data were produced by immunoSEQ multiplex PCR, yet TCRdb's version contains in-frame clones alone and is incomplete. The sample yields about 150,000 clones, over 70% seen once. Sample: peripheral blood. Receptor source: a man in his fifties or sixties with active or convalescent COVID-19. The CDR3 runs from the conserved cysteine through the conserved F or W. D genes are given only for firm matches. Size values are once, few and many counts, or a class for expanded clones, and some rows have none.

J gene: TRBJ2-7; D gene: TRBD2; V gene: TRBV10-3; clone size: .; CDR3 DNA: TGTGCCATCAATAGACTAGCGGGAGAGTCCGAGCAGTACTTC; CDR3 protein: CAINRLAGESEQYF
J gene: TRBJ2-5; D gene: TRBD2; V gene: TRBV10-3; clone size: once; CDR3 DNA: TGTGCCATCAGTGAGTCGGTTAGCGGGAGTTTGGAGACCCAGTACTTC; CDR3 protein: CAISESVSGSLETQYF
J gene: TRBJ1-1; D gene: TRBD1; V gene: TRBV29-1; clone size: .; CDR3 DNA: TGCAGCGGGGGACAGAACCCCGGGGACACTGAAGCTTTCTTT; CDR3 protein: CSGGQNPGDTEAFF
J gene: TRBJ2-1; D gene: TRBD2; V gene: TRBV7-3; clone size: .; CDR3 DNA: TGTGCCAGCAGCTTAGCGGGAGCGAACAATGAGCAGTTCTTC; CDR3 protein: CASSLAGANNEQFF
J gene: TRBJ2-1; D gene: TRBD1; V gene: TRBV5-6; clone size: .; CDR3 DNA: TGTGCCAGCAGCTTGGGGACAGGGGCCTACAATGAGCAGTTCTTC; CDR3 protein: CASSLGTGAYNEQFF
J gene: TRBJ2-2; D gene: TRBD2; V gene: TRBV3-1/TRBV3-2; clone size: few; CDR3 DNA: TGTGCCAGCAGCCTAGCGGGATCCGGGACCGGGGAGCTGTTTTTT; CDR3 protein: CASSLAGSGTGELFF
J gene: TRBJ1-2; D gene: .; V gene: TRBV29-1; clone size: .; CDR3 DNA: TGCAGCGTTGGTTCAGGGCACGGCTACACCTTC; CDR3 protein: CSVGSGHGYTF
J gene: TRBJ2-6; D gene: .; V gene: TRBV5-1; clone size: .; CDR3 DNA: TGCGCCAGCAGCTTGGAGGGGGCTGGGGCCAACGTCCTGACTTTC; CDR3 protein: CASSLEGAGANVLTF
J gene: TRBJ2-3; D gene: TRBD2; V gene: TRBV27; clone size: .; CDR3 DNA: TGTGCCAGCAGTTTCCAACGACTAGCGGGAGGACAAGATACGCAGTATTTT; CDR3 protein: CASSFQRLAGGQDTQYF
J gene: TRBJ1-5; D gene: TRBD1; V gene: TRBV6-5; clone size: once; CDR3 DNA: TGTGCCAGCAGTCGGACAGGGACGAGCAATCAGCCCCAGCATTTT; CDR3 protein: CASSRTGTSNQPQHF
J gene: TRBJ1-1; D gene: TRBD1; V gene: TRBV7-6; clone size: many; CDR3 DNA: TGTGCCAGCAGCTTAGGTCACAGGGGAACTGAAGCTTTCTTT; CDR3 protein: CASSLGHRGTEAFF
J gene: TRBJ2-7; D gene: .; V gene: TRBV9; clone size: once; CDR3 DNA: TGTGCCAGCAGCGTAGGAGACTTCTCCTACGAGCAGTACTTC; CDR3 protein: CASSVGDFSYEQYF
J gene: TRBJ1-3; D gene: .; V gene: TRBV14; clone size: .; CDR3 DNA: TGTGCCAGCAGCCAAGACCCGGTTCTCTCTGGAAACACCATATATTTT; CDR3 protein: CASSQDPVLSGNTIYF
J gene: TRBJ1-2; D gene: .; V gene: TRBV6-5; clone size: few; CDR3 DNA: TGTGCCAGCAGTCTTGCGACAGACTATGGCTACACCTTC; CDR3 protein: CASSLATDYGYTF
J gene: TRBJ1-3; D gene: TRBD1; V gene: TRBV30; clone size: .; CDR3 DNA: TGTGCCTGGAGTGCTGACAGGGTTGCAAACACCATATATTTT; CDR3 protein: CAWSADRVANTIYF
J gene: TRBJ2-4; D gene: TRBD2; V gene: TRBV27; clone size: many; CDR3 DNA: TGTGCCAGCAGCGCCCAGATACTAGCGGGAACGAACATTCAGTACTTC; CDR3 protein: CASSAQILAGTNIQYF
J gene: TRBJ2-2; D gene: .; V gene: TRBV7-3; clone size: .; CDR3 DNA: TGTGCCAGCAGCCGTGGGGGGTCCACCGGGGAGCTGTTTTTT; CDR3 protein: CASSRGGSTGELFF
J gene: TRBJ2-7; D gene: .; V gene: TRBV2; clone size: .; CDR3 DNA: TGTGCCAGCAGGGCGACTGGAACCTACGAGCAGTACTTC; CDR3 protein: CASRATGTYEQYF
J gene: TRBJ1-4; D gene: .; V gene: TRBV14; clone size: .; CDR3 DNA: TGTGCCAGCAGCCAGATGGGGGGAACTAATGAAAAACTGTTTTTT; CDR3 protein: CASSQMGGTNEKLFF
J gene: TRBJ2-7; D gene: TRBD1; V gene: TRBV11-2; clone size: .; CDR3 DNA: TGTGCCAGCAGCTCTGGGACAGTGGTCTCCTACGAGCAGTACTTC; CDR3 protein: CASSSGTVVSYEQYF
J gene: TRBJ2-1; D gene: .; V gene: TRBV4-1; clone size: once; CDR3 DNA: TGCGCCAGCAGTCCAGGGCTGAGCTCCTACAATGAGCAGTTCTTC; CDR3 protein: CASSPGLSSYNEQFF
J gene: TRBJ1-1; D gene: .; V gene: TRBV6-5; clone size: .; CDR3 DNA: TGTGCCAGCAGACCCGACAGGTCTAAGGGCACTGAAGCTTTCTTT; CDR3 protein: CASRPDRSKGTEAFF
J gene: TRBJ2-1; D gene: .; V gene: TRBV11-2; clone size: .; CDR3 DNA: TGTGCCAGCAGCTTAGTAGGGGCCCCGGGCAATGAGCAGTTCTTC; CDR3 protein: CASSLVGAPGNEQFF
J gene: TRBJ2-3; D gene: .; V gene: TRBV9; clone size: .; CDR3 DNA: TGTGCCAGCAGCGCTCCTACCGCAGATACGCAGTATTTT; CDR3 protein: CASSAPTADTQYF
J gene: TRBJ2-5; D gene: TRBD1; V gene: TRBV20-1; clone size: .; CDR3 DNA: TGCAGTGCTAGTAGGGGGCTGGAGACCCAGTACTTC; CDR3 protein: CSASRGLETQYF
J gene: TRBJ2-5; D gene: .; V gene: TRBV28; clone size: .; CDR3 DNA: TGTGCCATCCGGAGGGGAGAGACCCAGTACTTC; CDR3 protein: CAIRRGETQYF
J gene: TRBJ2-1; D gene: TRBD2; V gene: TRBV7-9; clone size: .; CDR3 DNA: TGTGCCAGCAGCCGTATTAGCGGGAGGGCCAATGAGCAGTTCTTC; CDR3 protein: CASSRISGRANEQFF
J gene: TRBJ2-5; D gene: .; V gene: TRBV7-8; clone size: .; CDR3 DNA: TGTGCCAGCACCTTCTCAGTACAAGAGACCCAGTACTTC; CDR3 protein: CASTFSVQETQYF
J gene: TRBJ2-3; D gene: TRBD2; V gene: TRBV6-6; clone size: .; CDR3 DNA: TGTGCCAGCAGTCGCCCTCGGGGGGAGGTAGATACGCAGTATTTT; CDR3 protein: CASSRPRGEVDTQYF
J gene: TRBJ2-5; D gene: .; V gene: TRBV5-4; clone size: .; CDR3 DNA: TGTGCCAGCAGCTTAATACAAGAGACCCAGTACTTC; CDR3 protein: CASSLIQETQYF
J gene: TRBJ1-1; D gene: TRBD1; V gene: TRBV27; clone size: .; CDR3 DNA: TGTGCCAGCAGTTTATCGGGAACAGGGGTGAACACTGAAGCTTTCTTT; CDR3 protein: CASSLSGTGVNTEAFF
J gene: TRBJ1-3; D gene: .; V gene: TRBV11-2; clone size: .; CDR3 DNA: TGTGCCAGCAGCTTAGGAGTTACCTCTGGAAACACCATATATTTT; CDR3 protein: CASSLGVTSGNTIYF
J gene: TRBJ2-7; D gene: .; V gene: TRBV28; clone size: .; CDR3 DNA: TGTGCCAGCAGTTTATCTACTTCCTACGAGCAGTACTTC; CDR3 protein: CASSLSTSYEQYF
J gene: TRBJ2-1; D gene: TRBD2; V gene: TRBV19; clone size: few; CDR3 DNA: TGTGCCAGTAGTATTCAACTCATGGGACTAGCGGGATACAATGAGCAGTTCTTC; CDR3 protein: CASSIQLMGLAGYNEQFF
J gene: TRBJ2-1; D gene: TRBD2; V gene: TRBV5-5; clone size: .; CDR3 DNA: TGTGCCAGCAGCTTGGCAGGACTAGCGGTCTACAATGAGCAGTTCTTC; CDR3 protein: CASSLAGLAVYNEQFF
J gene: TRBJ2-7; D gene: TRBD1; V gene: TRBV10-2; clone size: .; CDR3 DNA: TGCGCCAGCAGTGTGCAGGGGGTTTACTACGAGCAGTACTTC; CDR3 protein: CASSVQGVYYEQYF
J gene: TRBJ2-4; D gene: TRBD1; V gene: TRBV13; clone size: once; CDR3 DNA: TGTGCCAGCAGCTTGGGGGACAGGGAGGACATTCAGTACTTC; CDR3 protein: CASSLGDREDIQYF
J gene: TRBJ1-5; D gene: .; V gene: TRBV29-1; clone size: .; CDR3 DNA: TGCAGCTACGCAGGGGACGGCAATCAGCCCCAGCATTTT; CDR3 protein: CSYAGDGNQPQHF
J gene: TRBJ2-5; D gene: .; V gene: TRBV7-8; clone size: .; CDR3 DNA: TGTGCCAGCAGCTTCCAGCTCGGGGAAGGGGAGACCCAGTACTTC; CDR3 protein: CASSFQLGEGETQYF
J gene: TRBJ2-1; D gene: TRBD2; V gene: TRBV29-1; clone size: .; CDR3 DNA: TGCAGCGTTGAAGACCGGACTAGCGGGAGAATCAATGAGCAGTTCTTC; CDR3 protein: CSVEDRTSGRINEQFF
J gene: TRBJ2-7; D gene: .; V gene: TRBV28; clone size: .; CDR3 DNA: TGTGCCAGCAGTTTGTCAGGGTTAAGCTCCTACGAGCAGTACTTC; CDR3 protein: CASSLSGLSSYEQYF
J gene: TRBJ1-4; D gene: TRBD1; V gene: TRBV9; clone size: .; CDR3 DNA: TGTGCCAGCAGCCGGGGGGACAGGCTTGCAACTAATGAAAAACTGTTTTTT; CDR3 protein: CASSRGDRLATNEKLFF
J gene: TRBJ1-5; D gene: .; V gene: TRBV6-1; clone size: .; CDR3 DNA: TGTGCCAGCAGTGAATGGGGGGAGGATCAGCCCCAGCATTTT; CDR3 protein: CASSEWGEDQPQHF
J gene: TRBJ2-5; D gene: TRBD2; V gene: TRBV6-5; clone size: .; CDR3 DNA: TGTGCCAGCAGGGGACTAGCGGGAATCGGGGAGACCCAGTACTTC; CDR3 protein: CASRGLAGIGETQYF
J gene: TRBJ1-1; D gene: .; V gene: TRBV5-6; clone size: few; CDR3 DNA: TGTGCCACCTCGCCCCGGGGGATCACTGAAGCTTTCTTT; CDR3 protein: CATSPRGITEAFF
J gene: TRBJ2-2; D gene: .; V gene: TRBV9; clone size: .; CDR3 DNA: TGTGCCAGCAGCGTAGTAACCGGGGAGCTGTTTTTT; CDR3 protein: CASSVVTGELFF
J gene: TRBJ2-2; D gene: .; V gene: TRBV3-1/TRBV3-2; clone size: once; CDR3 DNA: TGTGCCAGCAGTTCGGGACTGAACACCGGGGAGCTGTTTTTT; CDR3 protein: CASSSGLNTGELFF
J gene: TRBJ2-2; D gene: TRBD1; V gene: TRBV11-3; clone size: .; CDR3 DNA: TGTGCCAGCAGCTCCCGGACAGGCGCCAACACCGGGGAGCTGTTTTTT; CDR3 protein: CASSSRTGANTGELFF
J gene: TRBJ2-5; D gene: TRBD2; V gene: TRBV27; clone size: .; CDR3 DNA: TGTGCCAGCGCCCGGGAGGGGCGGGAGACCCAGTACTTC; CDR3 protein: CASAREGRETQYF